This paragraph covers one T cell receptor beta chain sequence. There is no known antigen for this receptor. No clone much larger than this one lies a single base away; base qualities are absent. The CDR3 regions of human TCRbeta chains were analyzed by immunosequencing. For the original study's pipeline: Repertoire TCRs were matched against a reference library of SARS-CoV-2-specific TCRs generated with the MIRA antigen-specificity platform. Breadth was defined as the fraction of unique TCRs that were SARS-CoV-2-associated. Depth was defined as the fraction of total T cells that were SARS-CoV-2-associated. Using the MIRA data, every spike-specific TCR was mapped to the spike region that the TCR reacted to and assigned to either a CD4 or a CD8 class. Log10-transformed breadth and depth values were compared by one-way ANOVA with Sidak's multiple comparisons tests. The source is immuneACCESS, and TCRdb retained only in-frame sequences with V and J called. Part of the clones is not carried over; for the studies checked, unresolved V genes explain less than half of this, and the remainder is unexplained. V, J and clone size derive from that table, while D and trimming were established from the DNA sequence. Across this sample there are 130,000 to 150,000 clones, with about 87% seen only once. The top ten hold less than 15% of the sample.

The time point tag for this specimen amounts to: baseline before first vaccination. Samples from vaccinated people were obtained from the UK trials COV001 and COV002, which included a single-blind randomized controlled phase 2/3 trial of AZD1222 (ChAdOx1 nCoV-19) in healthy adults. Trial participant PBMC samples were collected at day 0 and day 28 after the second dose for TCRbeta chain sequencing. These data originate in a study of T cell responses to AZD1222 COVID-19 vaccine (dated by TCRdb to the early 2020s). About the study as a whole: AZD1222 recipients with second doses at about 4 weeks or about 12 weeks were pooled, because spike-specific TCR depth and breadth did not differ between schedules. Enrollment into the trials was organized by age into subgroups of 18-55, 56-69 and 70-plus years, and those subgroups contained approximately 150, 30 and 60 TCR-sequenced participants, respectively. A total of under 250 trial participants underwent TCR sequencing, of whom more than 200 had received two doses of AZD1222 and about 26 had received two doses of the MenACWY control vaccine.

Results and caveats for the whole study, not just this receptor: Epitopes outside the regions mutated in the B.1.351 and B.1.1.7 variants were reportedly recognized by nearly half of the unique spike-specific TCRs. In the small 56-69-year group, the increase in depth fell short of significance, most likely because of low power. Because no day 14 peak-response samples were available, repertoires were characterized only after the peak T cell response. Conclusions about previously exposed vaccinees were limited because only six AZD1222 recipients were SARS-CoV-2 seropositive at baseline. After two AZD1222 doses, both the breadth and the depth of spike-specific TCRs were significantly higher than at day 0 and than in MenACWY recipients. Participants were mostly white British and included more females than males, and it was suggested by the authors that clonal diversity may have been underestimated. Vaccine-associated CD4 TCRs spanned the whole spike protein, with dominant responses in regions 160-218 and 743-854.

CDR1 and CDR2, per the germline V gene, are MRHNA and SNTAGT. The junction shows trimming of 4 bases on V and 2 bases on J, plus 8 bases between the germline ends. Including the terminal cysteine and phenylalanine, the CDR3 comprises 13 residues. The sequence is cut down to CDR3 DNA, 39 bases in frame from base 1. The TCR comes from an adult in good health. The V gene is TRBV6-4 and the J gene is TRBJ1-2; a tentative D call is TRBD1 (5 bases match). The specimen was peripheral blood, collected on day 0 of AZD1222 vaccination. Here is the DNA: TGTGCCAGCAGTGGCGGGACCAACTATGGCTACACCTTC. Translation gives CASSGGTNYGYTF.